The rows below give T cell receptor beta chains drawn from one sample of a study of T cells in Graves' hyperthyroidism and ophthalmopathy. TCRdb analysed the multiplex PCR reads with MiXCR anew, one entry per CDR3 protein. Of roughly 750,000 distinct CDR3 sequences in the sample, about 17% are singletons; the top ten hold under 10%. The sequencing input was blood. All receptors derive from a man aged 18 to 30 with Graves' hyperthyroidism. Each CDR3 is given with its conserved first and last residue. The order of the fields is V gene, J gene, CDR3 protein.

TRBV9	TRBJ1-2	CASSVGRGVDGYTF
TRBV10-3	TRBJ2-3	CAIRGRDTQYF
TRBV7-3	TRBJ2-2	CASSLRGREANTGELFF
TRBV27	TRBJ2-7	CASSYTGQAYEQYF
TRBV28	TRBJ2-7	CASSPTGPLFPEQYF
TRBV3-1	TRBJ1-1	CASSHPPNTEAFF
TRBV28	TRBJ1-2	CASSLNYGYTF
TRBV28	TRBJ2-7	CASSIPTYEQYF
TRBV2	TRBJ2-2	CASRAGEVTGELFF
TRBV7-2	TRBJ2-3	CASSITGGGRSESAWLTDTQYF
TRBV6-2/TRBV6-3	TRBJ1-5	CASSRTPNQPQHF
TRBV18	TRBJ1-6	CASSPRGQGNLSPLHF
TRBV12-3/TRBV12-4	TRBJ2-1	CASSNGLGLAGVDEQFF
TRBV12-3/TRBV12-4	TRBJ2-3	CASSLVGTAHPTDTQYF
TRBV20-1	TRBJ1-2	CSAGRDVDYGYTF
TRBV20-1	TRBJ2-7	CSAPFVLAGSYEQYF
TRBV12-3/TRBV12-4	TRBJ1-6	CASSFMGKRSPLHF
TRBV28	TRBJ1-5	CASSLVRRGYSNQPQHF
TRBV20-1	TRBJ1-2	CSAKWEVHGYTF
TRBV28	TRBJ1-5	CASTDFSNQPQHF
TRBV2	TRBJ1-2	CASSGQVNYGYTF
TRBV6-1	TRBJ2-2	CASRNGIEITGELFF
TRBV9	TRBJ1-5	CASSVSGTSDQPQHF